The present TCR beta chain was sequenced within a study of T cells after yellow fever vaccination. Findings and caveats of the study: Overlap between CD4 and CD8 compartments was detected for a small share of clonotypes. Boosting was followed by the reappearance of most primary-vaccination clones (roughly 95% CD4, around 91% CD8). A weaker but faster secondary response was observed, peaking on day 5 versus 15.

Template switching with 5'RACE generated the TCR cDNA and added a universal primer site and UMIs. Each CDR3 protein is one row after TCRdb ran MiXCR on the 5' RACE reads. The sample includes 80,000 to 100,000 distinct CDR3 sequences, approximately 9% of them seen just once. V lost 5 bases to trimming and J lost 2 bases, with 11 bases between them. Per the germline V gene, CDR1 is SGHRS and CDR2 is YFSETQ. This CDR3 has 14 amino acids. The sequence was obtained from a man between 18 and 29 years old who received the YFV17D yellow fever vaccine. The material sequenced was CD8+ T cells not binding an NS4B(214-222) dextramer, sorted from PBMCs, taken more than 14 days after the first yellow fever vaccination. The V gene is TRBV5-1, the J gene TRBJ2-1; no firm D call. The CDR3 region has the DNA TGCGCCAGCAGGACACCGGGCCCCTACAATGAGCAGTTCTTC. Its protein is CASRTPGPYNEQFF.